This T cell receptor (beta chain) is drawn from a study of identical twins. To note about this clonotype: Its specificity is unknown.

Addition of a universal primer site occurred through template switching, and cDNA carried unique molecular identifiers. TCRdb reprocessed the 5' RACE reads via MiXCR and lists one record per CDR3 protein. The sample shows around 450,000 distinct CDR3 sequences, approximately 14% of them seen only once. Study conclusions and caveats: Beta out-of-frame sequences showed weaker excess twin sharing. The models systematically underestimated how much out-of-frame TCR alpha was shared in monozygotic twins.

Each donor (without exception) was a healthy Caucasian. V was pared by 2 bases and J by 5 bases, with 8 bases of the junction left unmatched. This CDR3 contains 15 residues. CDR1 and CDR2 from the germline V gene are SGHRS and YFSETQ. The same specimen was also included in a second study, on yellow fever vaccine responses in identical twins.

The TCR was taken from a woman in her late teens or twenties in good health. Sequencing was done on a sample of CD4+ T cells sorted from blood. The chain couples TRBV5-1 to TRBJ2-5, with 8 bases matching TRBD1. CDR3 in amino acids: CASSLSSGGMETQYF. For the CDR3, the DNA is TGCGCCAGCAGCTTAAGCTCAGGGGGCATGGAGACCCAGTACTTC. The full variable domain, with the rest looked up from reference TRBV5-1 and TRBJ2-5, is KAGVTQTPRYLIKTRGQQVTLSCSPISGHRSVSWYQQTPGQGLQFLFEYFSETQRNKGNFPGRFSGRQFSNSRSEMNVSTLELGDSALYLCASSLSSGGMETQYFGPGTRLLVL.